This entry features one T cell receptor (beta chain) sequence. This specimen belongs to a study of cytomegalovirus exposure and HLA in healthy donors. In the PCR, 60 Vbeta and 13 Jbeta primers were used. The protocol was immunoSEQ multiplex PCR, while the TCRdb copy is restricted to in-frame clones and leaves out a portion. The repertoire holds 200,000 to 250,000 clones, with roughly 81% as singletons. Trimming cost V 2 bases and J 3 bases; bases outside gene matches: 5. The CDR3 extends over 17 amino acids. Germline values: CDR1 SGHVS, CDR2 FNYEAQ. The sample taken for sequencing was PBMCs. V usage is TRBV7-6 and J usage is TRBJ2-2; TRBD2 agrees at 11 bases. This TCR was sampled from a girl aged 2 to 10 in good health and CMV-seronegative. This CDR3 is CASSLPRLAGHTGELFF. The CDR3 nucleotides read TGTGCCAGCAGCTTACCAAGACTAGCGGGACACACCGGGGAGCTGTTTTTT.